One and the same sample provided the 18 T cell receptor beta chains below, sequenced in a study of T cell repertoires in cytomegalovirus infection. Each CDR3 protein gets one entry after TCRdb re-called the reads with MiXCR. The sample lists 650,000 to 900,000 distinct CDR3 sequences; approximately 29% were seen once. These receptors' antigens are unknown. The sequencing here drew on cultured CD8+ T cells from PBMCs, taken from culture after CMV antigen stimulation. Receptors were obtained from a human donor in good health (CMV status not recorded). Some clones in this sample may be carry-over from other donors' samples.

CDR3 nucleotide sequence: TGTGCCGCAGGGGAAGGGGTTTCGGACACTGAAGCTTTCTTT. It codes for CAAGEGVSDTEAFF. The V gene is TRBV6-8, the J gene TRBJ1-1; TRBD1 might be the D (6 bases). CDR1 is MNHGY and CDR2 is SAAAGT in the germline V gene. Deletions cut 11 bases from V and 3 bases from J, with 19 bases between. This CDR3 is built from 14 residues.

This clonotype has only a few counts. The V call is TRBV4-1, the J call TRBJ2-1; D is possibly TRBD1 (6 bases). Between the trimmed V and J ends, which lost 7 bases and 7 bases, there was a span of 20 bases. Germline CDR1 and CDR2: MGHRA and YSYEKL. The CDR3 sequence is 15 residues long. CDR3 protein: CASTRTDLQLNEQFF. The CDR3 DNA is TGCGCCAGCACCCGGACAGACCTACAGCTGAATGAGCAGTTCTTC.

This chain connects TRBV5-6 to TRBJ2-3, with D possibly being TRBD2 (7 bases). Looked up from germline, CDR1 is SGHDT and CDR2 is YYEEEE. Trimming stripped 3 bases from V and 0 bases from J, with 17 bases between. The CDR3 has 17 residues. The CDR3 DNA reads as TGTGCCAGCAGCTCAGTAAGGGGGGGGACCAGCACAGATACGCAGTATTTT. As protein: CASSSVRGGTSTDTQYF.

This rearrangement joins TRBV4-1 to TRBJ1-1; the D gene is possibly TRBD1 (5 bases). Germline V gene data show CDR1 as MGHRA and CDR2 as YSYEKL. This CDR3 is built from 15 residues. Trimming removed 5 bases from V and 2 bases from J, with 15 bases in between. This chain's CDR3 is CASSESGVLNTEAFF. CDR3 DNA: TGCGCCAGCAGCGAATCGGGGGTTTTAAACACTGAAGCTTTCTTT.

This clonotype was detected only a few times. DNA for the CDR3: TGTGCCAGCAGTCCTACAGGGACGGATCGACGACAGCCCCAGCATTTT. It specifies CASSPTGTDRRQPQHF. The chain is built from TRBV27 and TRBJ1-5, with a weak D call TRBD1 (6 bases). Looked up from germline, CDR1 is MNHEY and CDR2 is SMNVEV (reference sequence). Trimming left V 5 bases short and J 7 bases short, with 21 bases between. This CDR3 comprises 16 residues.

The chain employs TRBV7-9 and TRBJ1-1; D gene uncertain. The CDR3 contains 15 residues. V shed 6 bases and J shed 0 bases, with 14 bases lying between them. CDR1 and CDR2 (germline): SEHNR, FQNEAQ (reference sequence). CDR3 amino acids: CASSFQVGLNTEAFF. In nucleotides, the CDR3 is TGTGCCAGCAGTTTTCAAGTAGGATTGAACACTGAAGCTTTCTTT. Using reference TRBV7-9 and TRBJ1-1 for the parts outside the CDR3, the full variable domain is DTGVSQNPRHKITKRGQNVTFRCDPISEHNRLYWYRQTLGQGPEFLTYFQNEAQLEKSRLLSDRFSAERPKGSFSTLEIQRTEQGDSAMYLCASSFQVGLNTEAFFGQGTRLTVV.

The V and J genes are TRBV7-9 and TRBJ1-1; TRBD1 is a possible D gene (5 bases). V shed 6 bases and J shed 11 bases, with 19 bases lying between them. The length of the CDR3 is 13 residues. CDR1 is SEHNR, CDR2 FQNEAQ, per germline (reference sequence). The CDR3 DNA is TGTGCCAGCAGAGGGAGGTACAGGAGTCGTGCTTTCTTT. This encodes CASRGRYRSRAFF.

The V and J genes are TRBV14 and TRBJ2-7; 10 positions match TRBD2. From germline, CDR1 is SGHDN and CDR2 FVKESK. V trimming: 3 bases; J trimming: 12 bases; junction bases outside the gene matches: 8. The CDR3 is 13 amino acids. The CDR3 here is CASSHPLGLATYF. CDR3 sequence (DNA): TGTGCCAGCAGCCACCCTTTGGGACTAGCGACGTACTTC.

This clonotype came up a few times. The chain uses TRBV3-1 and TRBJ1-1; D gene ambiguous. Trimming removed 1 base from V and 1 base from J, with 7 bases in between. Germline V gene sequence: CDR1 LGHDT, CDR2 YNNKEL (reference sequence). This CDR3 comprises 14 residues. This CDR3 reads CASSQVMANTEAFF. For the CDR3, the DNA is TGTGCCAGCAGCCAAGTTATGGCGAACACTGAAGCTTTCTTT.

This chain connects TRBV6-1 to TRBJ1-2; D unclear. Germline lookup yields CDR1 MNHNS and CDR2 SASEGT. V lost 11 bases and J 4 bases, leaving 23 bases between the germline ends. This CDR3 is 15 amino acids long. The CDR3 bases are TGTGCCTTGCATCTAGGCAGCAACTCCTTCTATGGCTACACCTTC. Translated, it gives CALHLGSNSFYGYTF.

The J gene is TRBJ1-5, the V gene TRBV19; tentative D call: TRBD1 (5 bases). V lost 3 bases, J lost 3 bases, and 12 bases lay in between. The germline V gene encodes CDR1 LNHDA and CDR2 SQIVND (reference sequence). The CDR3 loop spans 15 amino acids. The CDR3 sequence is CASSMAGINNQPQHF. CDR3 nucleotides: TGTGCCAGTAGTATGGCAGGGATTAACAATCAGCCCCAGCATTTT.

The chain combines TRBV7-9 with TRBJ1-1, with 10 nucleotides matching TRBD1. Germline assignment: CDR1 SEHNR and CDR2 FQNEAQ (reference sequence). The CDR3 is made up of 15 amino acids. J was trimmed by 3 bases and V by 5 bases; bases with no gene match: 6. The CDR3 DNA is TGTGCCAGCAGCCCCAGACAGGGGGCGGACACTGAAGCTTTCTTT. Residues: CASSPRQGADTEAFF.

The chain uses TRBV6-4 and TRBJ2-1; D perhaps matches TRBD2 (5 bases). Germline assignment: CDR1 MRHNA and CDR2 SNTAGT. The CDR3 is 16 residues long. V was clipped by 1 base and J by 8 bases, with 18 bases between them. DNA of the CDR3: TGTGCCAGCAGTGACTTGTATGGCCCTCGGGGTGATGAGCAGTTCTTC. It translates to CASSDLYGPRGDEQFF.

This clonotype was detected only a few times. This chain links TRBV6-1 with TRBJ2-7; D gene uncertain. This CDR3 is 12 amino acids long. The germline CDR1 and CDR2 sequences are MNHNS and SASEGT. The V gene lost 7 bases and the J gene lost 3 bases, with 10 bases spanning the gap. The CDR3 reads CASNQVNYEQYF. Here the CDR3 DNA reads TGTGCCAGCAATCAGGTTAACTACGAGCAGTACTTC.

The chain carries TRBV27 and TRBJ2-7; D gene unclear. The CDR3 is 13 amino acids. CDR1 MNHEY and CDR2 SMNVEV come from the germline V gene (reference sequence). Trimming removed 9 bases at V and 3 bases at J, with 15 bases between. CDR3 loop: CASGRSYNYEQYV. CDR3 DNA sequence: TGTGCCAGTGGAAGAAGTTATAACTACGAGCAGTACGTC.

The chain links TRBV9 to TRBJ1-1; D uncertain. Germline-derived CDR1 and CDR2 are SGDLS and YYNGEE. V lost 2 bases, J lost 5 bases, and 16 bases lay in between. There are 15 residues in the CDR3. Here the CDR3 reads CASSVWEGTGTEAFF. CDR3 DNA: TGTGCCAGCAGCGTTTGGGAGGGAACGGGGACTGAAGCTTTCTTT.

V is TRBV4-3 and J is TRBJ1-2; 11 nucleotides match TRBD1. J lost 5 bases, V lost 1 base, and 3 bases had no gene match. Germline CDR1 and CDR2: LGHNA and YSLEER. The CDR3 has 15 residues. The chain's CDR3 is CASSQAGTGGYGYTF. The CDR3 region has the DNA TGCGCCAGCAGCCAAGCCGGGACAGGGGGGTATGGCTACACCTTC.

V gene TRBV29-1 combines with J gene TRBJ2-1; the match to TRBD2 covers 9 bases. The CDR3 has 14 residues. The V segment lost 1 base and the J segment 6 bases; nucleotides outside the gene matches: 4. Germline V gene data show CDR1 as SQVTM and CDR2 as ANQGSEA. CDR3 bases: TGCAGCGTTGAAGGACTAGCGGCCTTCAATGAGCAGTTCTTC. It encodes CSVEGLAAFNEQFF.